Sequencing of this TCR beta chain was carried out in a study of identical twins. Points on this clonotype: Its cognate antigen is unknown.

The CDR3 is made up of 15 amino acids. The V gene lost 5 bases and the J gene lost 3 bases, with 13 bases spanning the gap. In germline, CDR1 is SGHVS, CDR2 FNYEAQ. Template switching supplied a universal primer site; unique molecular identifiers were carried on the cDNA. In TCRdb, the 5' RACE reads were re-called with MiXCR into one record per CDR3 protein. The sample contains around 500,000 distinct CDR3 sequences, approximately 15% of which appear only once. The study's findings and limits: A lower insertion count was a feature of abundant cord blood beta clonotypes, with no such feature in memory repertoires. Cross-sectional statistics underpinned the conclusions; the same donors were not followed. Model-predicted out-of-frame TCR alpha sharing fell below observed values in monozygotic twins.

The same data also went into a second study, on yellow fever vaccine responses in identical twins.

Sequenced input: CD4+ T cells sorted from blood. The receptor was derived from a woman between 18 and 29 years old in good health. This chain joins TRBV7-6 and TRBJ2-2, with D hard to call. The CDR3 DNA is TGTGCCAGCAGCCCCGCTACCCGACACACCGGGGAGCTGTTTTTT. Translating gives CASSPATRHTGELFF.